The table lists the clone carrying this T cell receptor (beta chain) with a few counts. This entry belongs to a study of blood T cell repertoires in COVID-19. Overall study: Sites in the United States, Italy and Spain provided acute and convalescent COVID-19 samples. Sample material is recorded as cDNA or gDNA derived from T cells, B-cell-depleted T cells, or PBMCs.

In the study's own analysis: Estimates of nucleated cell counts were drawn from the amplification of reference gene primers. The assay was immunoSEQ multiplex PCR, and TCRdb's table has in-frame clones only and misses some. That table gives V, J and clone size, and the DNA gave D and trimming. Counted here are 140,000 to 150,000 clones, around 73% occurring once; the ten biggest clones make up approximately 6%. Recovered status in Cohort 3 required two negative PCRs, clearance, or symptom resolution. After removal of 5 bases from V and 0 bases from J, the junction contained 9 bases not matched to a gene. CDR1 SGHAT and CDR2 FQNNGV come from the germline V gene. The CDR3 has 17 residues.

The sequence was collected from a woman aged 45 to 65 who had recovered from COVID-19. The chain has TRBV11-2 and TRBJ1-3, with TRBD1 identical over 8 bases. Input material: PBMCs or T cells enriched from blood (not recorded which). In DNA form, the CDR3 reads TGTGCCAGCAGCCACAGGGGGACAGGTTTCTCTGGAAACACCATATATTTT. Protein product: CASSHRGTGFSGNTIYF.